These T cell receptor beta chains were read from a single sample in a study of shared clonotypes between healthy human individuals. Sequencing used immunoSEQ multiplex PCR; TCRdb keeps in-frame clones, though not all of them. The sample shows about 2,100,000 clones, roughly 91% of them seen only once. The sample was naive CD8+ T cells from PBMCs. All receptors come from a man between 18 and 29 years old in good health. Some clones in this sample may be carry-over from other donors' samples. The CDR3 runs from the conserved cysteine through the conserved F or W. D genes are given only for firm matches. The size entry is marked missing in some rows and otherwise reads once, few, many or a size class.

cdr3_aa: CIPLGGEGTDTQYF
cdr3_nt: TGCATTCCTCTAGGGGGAGAGGGCACAGATACGCAGTATTTT
d_call: NA
cdr3_length: 14
j_call: TRBJ2-3
clone_size: NA
v_call: TRBV29-1

cdr3_aa: CSARDPYEQFF
cdr3_nt: TGCAGTGCTAGAGATCCCTATGAGCAGTTCTTC
d_call: NA
cdr3_length: 11
j_call: TRBJ2-1
clone_size: NA
v_call: TRBV20-1

cdr3_aa: CASSFGTGDEKLFF
cdr3_nt: TGTGCCAGCAGCTTTGGGACAGGGGACGAAAAACTGTTTTTT
d_call: TRBD1
cdr3_length: 14
j_call: TRBJ1-4
clone_size: NA
v_call: TRBV11-2

cdr3_aa: CASGPGTGGEETQYF
cdr3_nt: TGTGCCAGCGGGCCCGGGACAGGGGGCGAGGAGACCCAGTACTTC
d_call: TRBD1
cdr3_length: 15
j_call: TRBJ2-5
clone_size: NA
v_call: TRBV28

cdr3_aa: CASSQTRGTGGTEAFF
cdr3_nt: TGTGCCAGCAGCCAAACGAGGGGGACAGGGGGAACTGAAGCTTTCTTT
d_call: TRBD1
cdr3_length: 16
j_call: TRBJ1-1
clone_size: NA
v_call: TRBV27

cdr3_aa: CASSLSAAHARGEKLFF
cdr3_nt: TGTGCCAGCAGTTTATCGGCAGCCCACGCGAGGGGTGAAAAACTGTTTTTT
d_call: NA
cdr3_length: 17
j_call: TRBJ1-4
clone_size: NA
v_call: TRBV27

cdr3_aa: CAWSVSPRLAVINEQFF
cdr3_nt: TGTGCCTGGAGTGTATCGCCACGACTAGCGGTCATAAATGAGCAGTTCTTC
d_call: TRBD2
cdr3_length: 17
j_call: TRBJ2-1
clone_size: NA
v_call: TRBV30

cdr3_aa: CASSDGAGAFF
cdr3_nt: TGTGCCAGCAGTGATGGGGCGGGGGCTTTCTTT
d_call: NA
cdr3_length: 11
j_call: TRBJ1-1
clone_size: few
v_call: TRBV2

cdr3_aa: CASSLGDIQYF
cdr3_nt: TGTGCCAGCAGCTTAGGGGACATTCAGTACTTC
d_call: NA
cdr3_length: 11
j_call: TRBJ2-4
clone_size: few
v_call: TRBV7-9

cdr3_aa: CSGAGQRYNEQFF
cdr3_nt: TGCAGCGGAGCGGGACAGCGGTACAATGAGCAGTTCTTC
d_call: NA
cdr3_length: 13
j_call: TRBJ2-1
clone_size: NA
v_call: TRBV29-1

cdr3_aa: CASSPISSGANVLTF
cdr3_nt: TGTGCCAGTAGTCCCATATCCTCTGGGGCCAACGTCCTGACTTTC
d_call: NA
cdr3_length: 15
j_call: TRBJ2-6
clone_size: NA
v_call: TRBV19

cdr3_aa: CASRPSWGYGYTF
cdr3_nt: TGTGCCAGCAGACCCAGTTGGGGGTATGGCTACACCTTC
d_call: NA
cdr3_length: 13
j_call: TRBJ1-2
clone_size: NA
v_call: TRBV28

cdr3_aa: CATRLAGRGDGYTF
cdr3_nt: TGTGCCACTCGCCTAGCGGGGCGAGGCGATGGCTACACCTTC
d_call: NA
cdr3_length: 14
j_call: TRBJ1-2
clone_size: NA
v_call: TRBV27

cdr3_aa: CASSVFRGSTDTQYF
cdr3_nt: TGTGCCAGCAGTGTATTCCGGGGGAGCACAGATACGCAGTATTTT
d_call: NA
cdr3_length: 15
j_call: TRBJ2-3
clone_size: NA
v_call: TRBV6-1

cdr3_aa: CASSEGGSEQYF
cdr3_nt: TGTGCCAGCTCGGAAGGGGGCAGCGAGCAGTACTTC
d_call: TRBD1
cdr3_length: 12
j_call: TRBJ2-7
clone_size: NA
v_call: TRBV6-6

cdr3_aa: CASSFQGGGYGYTF
cdr3_nt: TGTGCCAGCAGCTTTCAGGGAGGAGGATATGGCTACACCTTC
d_call: NA
cdr3_length: 14
j_call: TRBJ1-2
clone_size: NA
v_call: TRBV5-4

cdr3_aa: CASSPTGVQPQHF
cdr3_nt: TGTGCCAGCAGTCCGACGGGGGTCCAGCCCCAGCATTTT
d_call: NA
cdr3_length: 13
j_call: TRBJ1-5
clone_size: NA
v_call: TRBV27

cdr3_aa: CASSLVGGGYEQYF
cdr3_nt: TGTGCCAGCAGTTTGGTCGGGGGAGGCTACGAGCAGTACTTC
d_call: NA
cdr3_length: 14
j_call: TRBJ2-7
clone_size: NA
v_call: TRBV28

cdr3_aa: CATAGTVQETQYF
cdr3_nt: TGTGCCACCGCAGGGACTGTTCAAGAGACCCAGTACTTC
d_call: NA
cdr3_length: 13
j_call: TRBJ2-5
clone_size: NA
v_call: TRBV7-8

cdr3_aa: CASSQDLRDRNTGELFF
cdr3_nt: TGCGCCAGCAGCCAAGATCTAAGGGACCGTAACACCGGGGAGCTGTTTTTT
d_call: NA
cdr3_length: 17
j_call: TRBJ2-2
clone_size: NA
v_call: TRBV4-1

cdr3_aa: CASSLPVVMNTEAFF
cdr3_nt: TGTGCCAGCAGCCTCCCCGTCGTCATGAACACTGAAGCTTTCTTT
d_call: NA
cdr3_length: 15
j_call: TRBJ1-1
clone_size: NA
v_call: TRBV7-8

cdr3_aa: CASSSHRTDYEQYF
cdr3_nt: TGCGCCAGCAGCTCCCACCGGACAGATTACGAGCAGTACTTC
d_call: NA
cdr3_length: 14
j_call: TRBJ2-7
clone_size: NA
v_call: TRBV5-1

cdr3_aa: CASSLDSGAPEKLFF
cdr3_nt: TGTGCCAGCAGCTTAGATTCGGGGGCGCCGGAAAAACTGTTTTTT
d_call: NA
cdr3_length: 15
j_call: TRBJ1-4
clone_size: NA
v_call: TRBV7-9

cdr3_aa: CASSLSGFGGTEAFF
cdr3_nt: TGCGCCAGCAGCTTGTCGGGGTTTGGGGGCACTGAAGCTTTCTTT
d_call: NA
cdr3_length: 15
j_call: TRBJ1-1
clone_size: few
v_call: TRBV5-1

cdr3_aa: CASSLPRSGSNTEAFF
cdr3_nt: TGTGCCAGCAGTCTCCCAAGGTCGGGCAGCAACACTGAAGCTTTCTTT
d_call: NA
cdr3_length: 16
j_call: TRBJ1-1
clone_size: NA
v_call: TRBV28

cdr3_aa: CASSSGQEAFF
cdr3_nt: TGTGCCAGCAGCTCCGGACAGGAAGCTTTCTTT
d_call: NA
cdr3_length: 11
j_call: TRBJ1-1
clone_size: NA
v_call: TRBV13

cdr3_aa: CASSWGTGGTYEQYF
cdr3_nt: TGCGCCAGCAGCTGGGGGACAGGGGGCACCTACGAGCAGTACTTC
d_call: TRBD1
cdr3_length: 15
j_call: TRBJ2-7
clone_size: NA
v_call: TRBV5-1

cdr3_aa: CASSSNSGQANVLTF
cdr3_nt: TGTGCCAGCAGCTCCAACTCGGGGCAGGCCAACGTCCTGACTTTC
d_call: NA
cdr3_length: 15
j_call: TRBJ2-6
clone_size: NA
v_call: TRBV5-4

cdr3_aa: CASAGRGPYEQYF
cdr3_nt: TGTGCCAGCGCAGGCCGGGGGCCCTACGAGCAGTACTTC
d_call: NA
cdr3_length: 13
j_call: TRBJ2-7
clone_size: once
v_call: TRBV19

cdr3_aa: CASSPGTAGGEKLFF
cdr3_nt: TGTGCCAGCAGCCCCGGGACAGCGGGCGGTGAAAAACTGTTTTTT
d_call: TRBD1
cdr3_length: 15
j_call: TRBJ1-4
clone_size: NA
v_call: TRBV5-6

cdr3_aa: CAISESRLWMNTEAFF
cdr3_nt: TGTGCCATCAGTGAGTCGAGGTTATGGATGAACACTGAAGCTTTCTTT
d_call: NA
cdr3_length: 16
j_call: TRBJ1-1
clone_size: NA
v_call: TRBV10-3

cdr3_aa: CASSLGMQGIYNEQFF
cdr3_nt: TGTGCCAGCAGCTTAGGGATGCAGGGAATATACAATGAGCAGTTCTTC
d_call: NA
cdr3_length: 16
j_call: TRBJ2-1
clone_size: NA
v_call: TRBV11-2

cdr3_aa: CASSSRTDWPAKDTGELFF
cdr3_nt: TGTGCCAGCAGTTCCCGGACGGATTGGCCCGCGAAGGACACCGGGGAGCTGTTTTTT
d_call: NA
cdr3_length: 19
j_call: TRBJ2-2
clone_size: NA
v_call: TRBV27

cdr3_aa: CASSLQGLNQPQHF
cdr3_nt: TGTGCCAGCAGTTTACAAGGCCTCAATCAGCCCCAGCATTTT
d_call: NA
cdr3_length: 14
j_call: TRBJ1-5
clone_size: NA
v_call: TRBV27

cdr3_aa: CASSVGTGTYNEQFF
cdr3_nt: TGTGCCAGCAGTGTAGGGACCGGTACCTACAATGAGCAGTTCTTC
d_call: NA
cdr3_length: 15
j_call: TRBJ2-1
clone_size: NA
v_call: TRBV27

cdr3_aa: CASSLGGLAGTYNEQFF
cdr3_nt: TGTGCCAGCAGCTTGGGGGGACTAGCGGGCACCTACAATGAGCAGTTCTTC
d_call: TRBD2
cdr3_length: 17
j_call: TRBJ2-1
clone_size: NA
v_call: TRBV7-9

cdr3_aa: CASSQDLDRGRYGYTF
cdr3_nt: TGCGCCAGCAGCCAAGATTTGGACAGGGGGCGTTATGGCTACACCTTC
d_call: TRBD1
cdr3_length: 16
j_call: TRBJ1-2
clone_size: NA
v_call: TRBV4-3